This T cell receptor beta chain was identified in a study of blood T cell repertoires in COVID-19 (dated by TCRdb to between 2020 and 2021). As for the study more broadly: Samples from collaborators originated in the United States, Italy and Spain and spanned both the acute and convalescent phases of COVID-19. The prospective study material was composed of cDNA or gDNA derived from T cells, B-cell-depleted T cells, or PBMCs. The samples were drawn from the first 160 participants of the ongoing ImmuneRACE study and from 1,254 subjects provided by 6 global collaborators. Where available, HLA class I and class II types were obtained from metadata supplied by the sample provider rather than from assay-based typing. The dataset comprised deeply sampled blood TCRbeta repertoires from subjects exposed to, actively infected with, or recovered from COVID-19. Nearly every sample came with metadata listing a de-identified subject ID, COVID-19 status, age in years and sex. The repertoires were made available in a free public database intended to serve as a resource for research on the immune response to SARS-CoV-2.

For this clone: Its antigen target is currently unknown. No much larger clone exists at a distance of one base, and base qualities are not known.

TCRbeta CDR3 regions were amplified from genomic DNA using the immunoSEQ Assay, a bias-controlled multiplex PCR. Per the authors' processing: The number of nucleated cells in each sample was estimated by amplification of reference gene primers within the assay. Sequence reads were collapsed and filtered to measure the absolute abundance of every unique TCRbeta CDR3 rearrangement. For each sample, productive Simpson clonality was calculated by taking the square root of Simpson's diversity index across productive rearrangements. TCRdb carries this immuneACCESS record with in-frame sequences only. Its versions omit some clonotypes, under half of them owing to an unresolved V gene in the studies checked, with the rest unexplained. The V and J calls and the clone size are those of that table, but D and trimming were determined from the DNA. This sample comprises 18,000 or so clones, around nine tenths of them detected only once. Just over 9.5% of the sample is held by the ten biggest clonotypes.

Whole blood was collected in K2EDTA tubes by collaborating institutions according to the institutions' own protocols. For TCRbeta analysis, collaborators shipped samples in one of three forms: frozen whole blood, isolated PBMCs, or DNA extracted from either of those sample types. V and J lose 6 bases and 4 bases, and a span of 18 bases separates them. Inclusive of the bounding cysteine and phenylalanine, the CDR3 is 15 residues long. Left in the record is the CDR3 DNA by itself, 45 bases read in frame from the first base. CDR1 and CDR2 are read off the germline V gene as MNHEY and SVGAGI. The study at large found these results: The amount of clinical and demographic metadata varied by source and participant and was provided uncurated.

The sequence derives from a man aged 40-55 years with active COVID-19. Rearrangement joined TRBV6-5 to TRBJ1-2; the best D guess is TRBD1, with 6 bases matching. Material for sequencing was peripheral blood. The CDR3 loop reads CASSRASGDTYGYTF. The nucleotides read TGTGCCAGCAGCCGCGCGAGCGGGGACACCTATGGCTACACCTTC.